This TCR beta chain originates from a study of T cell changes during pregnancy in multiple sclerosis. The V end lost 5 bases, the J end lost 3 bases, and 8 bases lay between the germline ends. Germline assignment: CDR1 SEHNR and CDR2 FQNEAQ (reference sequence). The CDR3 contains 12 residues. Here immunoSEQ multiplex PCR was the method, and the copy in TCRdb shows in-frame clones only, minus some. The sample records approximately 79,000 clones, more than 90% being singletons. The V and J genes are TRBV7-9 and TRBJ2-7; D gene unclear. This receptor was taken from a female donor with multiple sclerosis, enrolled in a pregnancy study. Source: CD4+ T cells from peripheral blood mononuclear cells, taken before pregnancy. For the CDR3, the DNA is TGTGCCAGCAGCCCCCGCAGCTACGAGCAGTACTTC. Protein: CASSPRSYEQYF.